This TCR beta chain was profiled in a study of patients and donors after allogeneic stem cell transplantation. TCRdb redid the calling of the RT-PCR reads with MiXCR, one entry per CDR3 protein. The sample lists hundreds of thousands of distinct CDR3 sequences, around 16% seen once, with 6.5% to 7.5% in the top ten. This CDR3 is 16 amino acids long. CDR1 is SGDLS, CDR2 YYNGEE, per germline. The V and J ends lost 0 bases and 5 bases, in that order; junction bases with no gene match: 8. Sequencing was done on a sample of blood, either unsorted or a sorted T cell fraction (not recorded which). This clonotype was sampled from a human donor who was either an allogeneic HSCT recipient or a stem cell or donor lymphocyte infusion donor (not recorded which). It is not recorded whose cells these are; they may come from a transplant donor. The rearrangement joins TRBV9 to TRBJ2-1; TRBD2 matches at 7 bases. The CDR3 loop is CASSVAGGSTDNEQFF. For the CDR3, the DNA is TGTGCCAGCAGCGTAGCGGGAGGCTCAACCGACAATGAGCAGTTCTTC. Combining the CDR3 with reference TRBV9 and TRBJ2-1 gives the whole variable domain DSGVTQTPKHLITATGQRVTLRCSPRSGDLSVYWYQQSLDQGLQFLIQYYNGEERAKGNILERFSAQQFPDLHSELNLSSLELGDSALYFCASSVAGGSTDNEQFFGPGTRLTVL.